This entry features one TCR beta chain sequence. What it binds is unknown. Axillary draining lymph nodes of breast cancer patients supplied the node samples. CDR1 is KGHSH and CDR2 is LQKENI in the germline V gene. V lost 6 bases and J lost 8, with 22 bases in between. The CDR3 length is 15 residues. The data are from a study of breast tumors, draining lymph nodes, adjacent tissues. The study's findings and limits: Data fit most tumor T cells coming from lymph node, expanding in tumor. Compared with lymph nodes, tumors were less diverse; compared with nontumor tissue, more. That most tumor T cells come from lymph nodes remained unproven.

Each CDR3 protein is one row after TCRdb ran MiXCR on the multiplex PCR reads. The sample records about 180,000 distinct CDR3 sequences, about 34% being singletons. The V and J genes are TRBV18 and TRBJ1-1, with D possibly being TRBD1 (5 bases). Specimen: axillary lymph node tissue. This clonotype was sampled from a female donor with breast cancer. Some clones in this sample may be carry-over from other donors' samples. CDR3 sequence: CASSQGVGIGPEAFF. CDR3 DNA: TGTGCCAGCTCCCAAGGGGTCGGGATTGGGCCGGAAGCTTTCTTT.